The clone carrying this T cell receptor beta chain was seen at least ten times. CDR1 SGHTA and CDR2 FQGTGA come from the germline V gene. Trimming cost V 5 bases and J 2 bases; bases outside gene matches: 10. The CDR3 totals 18 residues. Researchers made TCR beta libraries by using iRepertoire HTBI primers and running Arm-PCR on CDR3 regions. Using its own MiXCR run on the multiplex PCR reads, TCRdb lists one record per CDR3 protein. Of 440,000 or so distinct CDR3 sequences in the sample, approximately 15% were seen once. The data originate from a study of regulatory T cells in long-lasting Graves disease. Time point defined: newly diagnosed GD, antithyroid drugs for less than 3 months. PBMC RNA served as the TCR library source. In addition, the sample was reused for a study of T cells in Graves' hyperthyroidism and ophthalmopathy.

The specimen comprised peripheral blood mononuclear cells (PBMCs), sampled at new diagnosis, from a patient treated with antithyroid drugs. The chain uses TRBV7-3 and TRBJ2-2; the match to TRBD2 covers 11 bases. This sequence originates from a young woman with Graves disease. The CDR3 bases are TGTGCCAGCAGCCCAGCTAGCGGGAGGCTTCTAAACACCGGGGAGCTGTTTTTT. Amino acid sequence: CASSPASGRLLNTGELFF.